The 13 T cell receptor beta chains below were found in one sample sequenced in a study of monozygotic twins with inflammatory bowel disease. TCRdb reprocessed the 5' RACE reads and stores each CDR3 protein as one record, lacking DNA. This sample carries 300,000 to 400,000 distinct CDR3 sequences, with 2.5% to 3% going to the ten biggest clones. The sequenced material came from blood. These receptors were obtained from a human donor with ulcerative colitis or Crohn's disease, or a healthy co-twin of an affected twin (not recorded which).

CDR3 protein: CASSYRADYEQYF. The chain uses TRBV27 and TRBJ2-7; the D call of TRBD1 rests on TCRdb alone, since no DNA is present to check it. From germline, CDR1 is MNHEY and CDR2 SMNVEV (reference sequence). There are 13 residues in the CDR3.

The chain recombines TRBV7-2 with TRBJ2-7; there is no DNA to check the TCRdb D call of TRBD1. Germline V gene data show CDR1 as SGHTA and CDR2 as FQGNSA. The CDR3 loop spans 14 amino acids. CDR3 sequence reads: CASSLSGGHYEQYF.

V and J are TRBV6-2 or TRBV6-3 and TRBJ2-2. The CDR3 length is 12 residues. Germline V gene data show CDR1 as MNHEY and CDR2 as SVGEGT. The CDR3: CASQAHTGELFF.

The chain links TRBV10-3 to TRBJ2-3; TCRdb names TRBD1, which stays unverified in the absence of DNA. Looked up from germline, CDR1 is ENHRY and CDR2 is SYGVKD. The length of the CDR3 is 15 residues. The CDR3 is CAIREDRANADTQYF.

The chain is built from TRBV6-1 and TRBJ2-2; TCRdb calls TRBD2, which cannot be checked without DNA. Germline CDR1 is MNHNS and CDR2 is SASEGT. The CDR3 has 14 residues. CDR3: CASRPGGPTGELFF.

This chain connects TRBV30 to TRBJ1-5; the TRBD1 assignment by TCRdb is unverifiable without DNA. The CDR3 is 15 residues long. From germline, CDR1 is GTSNPN and CDR2 SVGIG (reference sequence). CDR3 loop: CAWNRDRGIGQPQHF. Drawing the rest from reference TRBV30 and TRBJ1-5, the complete variable domain is SQTIHQWPATLVQPVGSPLSLECTVEGTSNPNLYWYRQAAGRGLQLLFYSVGIGQISSEVPQNLSASRPQDRQFILSSKKLLLSDSGFYLCAWNRDRGIGQPQHFGDGTRLSIL.

The V and J genes are TRBV2 and TRBJ1-2; TCRdb names TRBD1, which stays unverified in the absence of DNA. The CDR3 is made up of 14 amino acids. Germline V CDR1 and CDR2: SNHLY, FYNNEI. CDR3 loop: CASSGETGEYGYTF.

The rearrangement uses TRBV5-1 and TRBJ2-7. The germline gives CDR1 SGHRS, CDR2 YFSETQ. This CDR3 has 15 residues. The chain's CDR3 is CASSLGRGSSYEQYF.

The gene calls are TRBV5-1 and TRBJ1-3. The CDR3 spans 14 residues. Germline CDR1 and CDR2: SGHRS and YFSETQ. The CDR3 loop reads CASSPDSSGNTIYF.

CDR3 sequence: CASSPDRLSYEQYF. This rearrangement joins TRBV18 to TRBJ2-7; TCRdb designates TRBD1, a call that cannot be tested without DNA. The length of the CDR3 is 14 residues. Germline values: CDR1 KGHSH, CDR2 LQKENI.

The chain carries TRBV12-3 or TRBV12-4 and TRBJ2-1; no DNA is available, so the TRBD1 call from TCRdb remains unchecked. The CDR3 covers 14 residues. This CDR3 is CASSPGGSYNEQFF.

The V call is TRBV30, the J call TRBJ2-5; TCRdb picks TRBD1, but there is no DNA to check that call. The CDR3 totals 13 residues. Germline CDR1 is GTSNPN and CDR2 is SVGIG (reference sequence). The CDR3 reads CASSRGLRETQYF. Using reference TRBV30 and TRBJ2-5 for the parts outside the CDR3, the full variable domain is SQTIHQWPATLVQPVGSPLSLECTVEGTSNPNLYWYRQAAGRGLQLLFYSVGIGQISSEVPQNLSASRPQDRQFILSSKKLLLSDSGFYLCASSRGLRETQYFGPGTRLLVL.

The chain joins TRBV11-1 to TRBJ2-1; TCRdb's assignment of TRBD2 cannot be checked, as there is no DNA. Germline lookup yields CDR1 SGHAT and CDR2 FQDESV (reference sequence). The CDR3 is 22 residues long. CDR3 in amino acids: CASSLAPFRSGGTLASYNEQFF.